What follows are 24 T cell receptor beta chains derived from one specimen sequenced in a study of blood T cell repertoires in COVID-19. Some clones are missing from TCRdb's copy, which holds only in-frame ones; the method was immunoSEQ multiplex PCR. The sample has under 450,000 clones, more than 75% seen once; the top ten hold around 3%. The sample was PBMCs or T cells enriched from blood (not recorded which). All receptors derive from a woman in her thirties who had recovered from COVID-19.

The CDR3 sequence is CASSLATGGLDEKLFF. The CDR3 nucleotides are TGCGCCAGCAGCTTGGCCACGGGAGGGCTAGACGAAAAACTGTTTTTT. The V and J genes are TRBV5-1 and TRBJ1-4; no firm D call. The CDR3 has 16 residues. The V and J ends lost 0 bases and 8 bases respectively, with 17 bases between them. The germline V gene has CDR1 SGHRS and CDR2 YFSETQ.

V is TRBV7-9 and J is TRBJ2-3; 8 positions match TRBD2. This CDR3 has 16 amino acids. Germline loops: CDR1 SEHNR, CDR2 FQNEAQ (reference sequence). Trimming at V came to 5 bases and at J to 2 bases, leaving 9 bases not matched to a gene. CDR3 sequence reads: CASSRGGTQATDTQYF. DNA of the CDR3: TGTGCCAGCAGCCGGGGGGGTACACAAGCCACAGATACGCAGTATTTT.

The table lists this clone with a count of one. The rearrangement links TRBV25-1 to TRBJ1-1, with D perhaps TRBD1 (6 bases). Trimming stripped 1 base from V and 5 bases from J, with 17 bases between. Germline values: CDR1 MGHDK, CDR2 SYGVNS. The CDR3 is 16 amino acids. The CDR3 nucleotides are TGTGCCAGCAGTGAATCTCTGGGGGCAAGGCGAACTGAAGCTTTCTTT. This gives the protein CASSESLGARRTEAFF.

The V call is TRBV6-5, the J call TRBJ2-4; D possibly corresponds to TRBD2 (6 bases). Germline-derived CDR1 and CDR2 are MNHEY and SVGAGI. This CDR3 spans 15 amino acids. V shed 0 bases and J shed 9 bases, with 15 bases lying between them. The CDR3 nucleotides are TGTGCCAGCAGTTACTCGAGTAGCGGCCTCAGCATTCAGTACTTC. The encoded protein is CASSYSSSGLSIQYF.

This clone has more than one count but fewer than ten. The gene calls are TRBV27 and TRBJ2-2; TRBD1 matches at 7 bases. The germline gives CDR1 MNHEY, CDR2 SMNVEV (reference sequence). The J segment lost 7 bases and the V segment lost 3 bases, leaving 5 bases of the junction unmatched. This CDR3 spans 14 amino acids. The CDR3 bases are TGTGCCAGCAGTTTCCGACAGGGCGTCGGGGAGCTGTTTTTT. Translated, it gives CASSFRQGVGELFF.

V is TRBV27 and J is TRBJ2-1, with 8 bases matching TRBD2. The CDR3 runs 18 residues. J gave up 0 bases and V 5 bases, and 12 bases lay outside the gene matches. CDR1 is MNHEY, CDR2 SMNVEV, per germline (reference sequence). CDR3 sequence reads: CASSLPGGSGLSYNEQFF. The CDR3 coding sequence is TGTGCCAGCAGTCTCCCGGGGGGGAGCGGACTCTCCTACAATGAGCAGTTCTTC.

This chain links TRBV11-2 with TRBJ1-1; TRBD1 matches 9 bases. Trimming cost V 5 bases and J 4 bases; bases outside gene matches: 14. Germline V gives CDR1 SGHAT, CDR2 FQNNGV. This CDR3 contains 17 residues. The CDR3 DNA sequence: TGTGCCAGCAGCCTCCGGGACAGGGTCTTAATTAGCACTGAAGCTTTCTTT. It translates to CASSLRDRVLISTEAFF.

The rearrangement links TRBV6-5 to TRBJ2-1; TRBD1 aligns across 10 bases. This CDR3 has 15 residues. Germline loops: CDR1 MNHEY, CDR2 SVGAGI. The junction had 6 bases not matched to a gene; V was cut back by 6 bases and J by 4 bases. The CDR3 region is CASSQGQGDYNEQFF. The CDR3 coding sequence is TGTGCCAGCAGCCAAGGACAGGGGGATTACAATGAGCAGTTCTTC.

This sequence joins TRBV5-1 and TRBJ2-6; 7 nucleotides agree with TRBD1. The junction had 11 bases not matched to a gene; V was cut back by 2 bases and J by 0 bases. The CDR3 totals 19 residues. Germline loops: CDR1 SGHRS, CDR2 YFSETQ. The CDR3 here is CASSFRNRDSNSGANVLTF. The CDR3 DNA is TGCGCCAGCAGCTTCCGGAACCGGGACAGCAACTCTGGGGCCAACGTCCTGACTTTC. Full variable domain (remainder filled in from reference TRBV5-1 and TRBJ2-6): KAGVTQTPRYLIKTRGQQVTLSCSPISGHRSVSWYQQTPGQGLQFLFEYFSETQRNKGNFPGRFSGRQFSNSRSEMNVSTLELGDSALYLCASSFRNRDSNSGANVLTFGAGSRLTVL.

J is TRBJ2-2 and V is TRBV19; D possibly corresponds to TRBD2 (5 bases). This CDR3 has 13 amino acids. The V end lost 0 bases, the J end lost 6 bases, and 5 bases lay between the germline ends. Germline loops: CDR1 LNHDA, CDR2 SQIVND (reference sequence). As DNA, the CDR3 is TGTGCCAGTAGTATAGAGGGAGCCGGGGAGCTGTTTTTT. This encodes CASSIEGAGELFF.

J is TRBJ1-5 and V is TRBV19; no firm D call. Trimming took 7 bases from V and 0 from J, leaving 10 bases between them. Germline lookup yields CDR1 LNHDA and CDR2 SQIVND (reference sequence). CDR3 length: 14 residues. CDR3: CASIEQNSNQPQHF. CDR3 nucleotides: TGTGCCAGTATAGAACAGAATAGCAATCAGCCCCAGCATTTT.

The chain joins TRBV2 to TRBJ1-1; no definite D call. Germline V gene sequence: CDR1 SNHLY, CDR2 FYNNEI. The germline V and J ends were trimmed by 7 bases and 5 bases, with 5 bases remaining between them. The CDR3 is 10 residues long. The CDR3, as DNA: TGTGCCAGCACCTTTACTGAAGCTTTCTTT. It specifies CASTFTEAFF.

The chain is built from TRBV29-1 and TRBJ1-2; D not resolved. CDR1 SQVTM and CDR2 ANQGSEA come from the germline V gene. The CDR3 covers 13 residues. V was cut by 3 bases and J by 1 base, with 9 bases left in between. The CDR3 bases are TGCAGCGTTGATAGCGCGGATAACTATGGCTACACCTTC. This gives the protein CSVDSADNYGYTF.

V gene TRBV4-1 combines with J gene TRBJ1-2; TRBD1 agrees at 7 bases. The V gene end was trimmed by 4 bases and the J gene end by 3 bases; junction bases not matched to a gene: 8. This CDR3 has 15 residues. CDR1 is MGHRA, CDR2 YSYEKL, per germline. The CDR3 DNA sequence: TGCGCCAGCAGCCCCATTCACAGGGGCGACTATGGCTACACCTTC. This codes for CASSPIHRGDYGYTF.

The rearrangement uses TRBV7-2 and TRBJ2-3; 8 nucleotides match TRBD2. The ends lost 2 bases at V and 5 bases at J; junction bases unmatched: 9. The CDR3 totals 16 residues. Germline V gene sequence: CDR1 SGHTA, CDR2 FQGNSA. The DNA for the CDR3 is TGTGCCAGCAGCTTACTGTCCGGGAGGGCCCAAGATACGCAGTATTTT. Protein: CASSLLSGRAQDTQYF.

The CDR3 loop reads CASRNDGEPQHF. The CDR3 coding sequence is TGTGCCAGCAGAAACGACGGGGAGCCCCAGCATTTT. The chain combines TRBV6-5 with TRBJ1-5, with D hard to call. This CDR3 region has 12 residues. Germline V gene lookup returns CDR1 MNHEY and CDR2 SVGAGI. The ends were cut back, 6 bases at V and 8 bases at J, with 11 bases in the middle.

J is TRBJ1-1 and V is TRBV20-1; D perhaps matches TRBD1 (5 bases). Trimming removed 3 bases at V and 10 bases at J, with 15 bases between. Germline lookup yields CDR1 DFQATT and CDR2 SNEGSKA (reference sequence). CDR3 length equals 12 residues. The CDR3 region is CSASRQGLIAFF. The CDR3 DNA reads as TGCAGTGCTAGTCGGCAGGGTTTGATAGCTTTCTTT.

CDR3 bases: TGTGCCAGCAGCCAGAGACAGGAGGTAAACTATGGCTACACCTTC. Protein sequence: CASSQRQEVNYGYTF. The chain joins TRBV5-5 to TRBJ1-2; possible D gene TRBD1, 6 bases. The CDR3 contains 15 residues. Germline V gene lookup returns CDR1 SGHKS and CDR2 YYEKEE (reference sequence). Between the trimmed V and J ends, which lost 4 bases and 2 bases, there was a span of 15 bases.

J is TRBJ1-3 and V is TRBV21-1; the D segment call TRBD1 is taken from the table without a DNA check. TRBV21-1 counts as a pseudogene. This CDR3 is built from 17 residues. The CDR3 spells CASSSRTGGWSGNTIYF. CDR3 nucleotides: TGTGCCAGCAGCAGCCGGACAGGGGGCTGGTCGGGAAACACCATATATTTT.

A single count supports this clone. The gene calls are TRBV7-8 and TRBJ1-1, with D perhaps TRBD1 (6 bases). V was trimmed by 5 bases and J by 2 bases, leaving 15 bases between them. The CDR3 extends over 15 amino acids. The germline V gene encodes CDR1 SGHVS and CDR2 FQNEAQ. This CDR3 reads CASSLTTGVNTEAFF. CDR3 sequence (DNA): TGTGCCAGCAGCCTAACGACAGGCGTTAACACTGAAGCTTTCTTT.

V usage is TRBV27 and J usage is TRBJ1-4; D is unclear. Trimming took 2 bases from V and 2 from J, leaving 12 bases between them. The length of the CDR3 is 16 residues. The germline gives CDR1 MNHEY, CDR2 SMNVEV (reference sequence). This CDR3 is CASSLTSAGTNEKLFF. As DNA, the CDR3 is TGTGCCAGCAGTTTAACGTCCGCAGGTACTAATGAAAAACTGTTTTTT.

The chain employs TRBV10-3 and TRBJ2-1; D may be TRBD1 (6 bases). V lost 3 bases to trimming and J lost 7 bases, with 13 bases between them. Germline CDR1 and CDR2: ENHRY and SYGVKD. CDR3 length: 14 residues. DNA of the CDR3: TGTGCCATCAGTGATCCGGGACACCCTAATGAGCAGTTCTTC. Protein: CAISDPGHPNEQFF.

The chain uses TRBV5-6 and TRBJ2-4, with TRBD2 matching over 7 bases. Trimming at V came to 6 bases and at J to 7 bases, leaving 7 bases not matched to a gene. The CDR3 length is 13 residues. Germline V gene sequence: CDR1 SGHDT, CDR2 YYEEEE. The CDR3 reads CASTRWGGNIQYF. CDR3 in DNA: TGTGCCAGCACCCGGTGGGGGGGGAACATTCAGTACTTC.

This rearrangement joins TRBV3-1 (or the pseudogene TRBV3-2) to TRBJ1-6; 7 bases line up with TRBD1. The germline gives CDR1 LGHDT, CDR2 YNNKEL (reference sequence). The CDR3 loop spans 14 amino acids. V dropped 3 bases and J dropped 5; count of bases not matched to a gene: 1. CDR3 in amino acids: CASSHRGDNSPLHF. The DNA of the CDR3 is TGTGCCAGCAGCCACAGGGGGGATAATTCACCCCTCCACTTT.